Included here is one T cell receptor (beta chain) sequence, with context. Germline V gives CDR1 SGHDN, CDR2 FVKESK. V dropped 4 bases and J dropped 7; count of bases not matched to a gene: 9. This CDR3 comprises 14 residues. This sample is part of a study of blood T cell repertoires in COVID-19. Only in-frame clones appear in the TCRdb table, and some are missing; sequencing was by immunoSEQ multiplex PCR. The sample holds about 50,000 clones, around 73% seen once. The sequence was collected from a woman in her 50s with acute COVID-19. Source material: PBMCs or T cells enriched from blood (not recorded which). The rearrangement joins TRBV14 to TRBJ1-1; 7 bases are shared with TRBD1. Here the CDR3 DNA reads TGTGCCAGCAGCCCGGTAGGGGGCCGGGGTGAAGCTTTCTTT. Protein sequence: CASSPVGGRGEAFF.